This TCR beta chain is from a study of stem cell transplantation in POMP-related autoinflammatory disease (dated by TCRdb to about 2021). Broadly, across the study: It was hypothesized that MHC class I-dependent CD8+ T-cell differentiation and positive selection are impaired by defective thymoproteasomes, resulting in skewing of the TRB repertoire. To find out how POMP deficiency affects T-cell receptor beta repertoire diversity and CDR3 characteristics, high-throughput TRB sequencing was used. Prior to transplant, the patients had CD4+ naive T-cell skewing, low CD8+ T-cell proportions, and decreased T-cell cytokine secretion. Results the study describes overall, beyond this receptor: PRAID patients showed a restricted number of unique TRB V-J gene pairings. Across all analyzed T-cell subsets, PRAID patients showed a trend toward higher clonality and lower TRB diversity. In PRAID patients, the trend toward lower diversity and increased clonality reached statistical significance only for regulatory T cells.

According to the study, the label for this sample's time point signals: before hematopoietic stem cell transplant. PRAID featured prominent immunodeficiency alongside autoinflammation. T-cell subsets (conventional T cells, CD8+ T cells, regulatory T cells, T follicular helper cells) were sorted before TRB sequencing. The receptor library was made with the immunoSEQ multiplex PCR assay. For the original study's pipeline: Shannon entropy, which accounts for clonal size distribution, was used to quantify repertoire diversity. Clonotype distribution inequality was measured with the Gini-Simpson index (Simpson_1-D). TCRdb took over this immuneACCESS table, retaining in-frame rearrangements with V and J assigned. Such tables are incomplete; in checked studies, under half of the missing clones stem from an unresolved V gene, and the remainder is unexplained. V and J calls and clone size come straight from that table; D and trimming were deduced from the DNA. This sample holds more than 25,000 clones; 70% to 90% were observed only once. The ten most abundant clones make up about 0.72% of the sample.

In the germline V gene, CDR1 corresponds to KGHSH and CDR2 to LQKENI. Inclusive of the bounding cysteine and phenylalanine, the CDR3 is 14 residues long. Only CDR3 DNA is held: 42 bases, read in frame from base 1. V lost 4 bases and J lost 5 bases, and the count of bases not matched to a germline gene is 6. A word on this clone: The antigen this receptor binds is unknown. No base-level quality is on record; no much larger clone is a single base apart.

This sequence originates from a human donor with POMP-related autoinflammation and immune dysregulation (PRAID). The material was CD4+ T cells from PBMCs, obtained before stem cell transplantation. The chain was built from TRBV18 and TRBJ2-5; a stretch of 8 junction bases matches TRBD1. CDR3 region: CASSLTGDAETQYF. The bases read TGTGCCAGCTCACTGACAGGGGATGCGGAGACCCAGTACTTC.